This TCR beta chain was obtained from a study of blood T cell repertoires in COVID-19. The CDR3 has 16 residues. Trimming pared 3 bases from V and 0 bases from J, leaving 12 bases between. CDR1 is LNHNV, CDR2 YYDKDF, per germline (reference sequence). This table comes from immunoSEQ multiplex PCR, and its TCRdb copy is limited to in-frame clones, with some not included. This sample has approximately 260,000 clones, with 75% to 85% found just once. Specimen: peripheral blood. The sequence was collected from a woman in her sixties with active or convalescent COVID-19. This sequence joins TRBV15 and TRBJ2-1; the D is unclear. The CDR3 DNA is TGTGCCACCAGCAGTCCTCCTTACAGCTCCTACAATGAGCAGTTCTTC. Its protein is CATSSPPYSSYNEQFF.